This T cell receptor beta chain was sequenced in a study of tumor-infiltrating lymphocytes in oesophageal squamous cell carcinoma (dated by TCRdb to 2016 to 2018). CDR1 and CDR2 are read off the germline V gene as MNHNS and SASEGT. Including cysteine and phenylalanine, the CDR3 has 14 amino acids. The sequence is cut down to CDR3 DNA, 42 bases in frame from base 1. V gives up 9 bases and J gives up 2 bases, and the segment between their germline ends measures 13 bases. Remarks on this clonotype: Which antigen it targets is not known. No per-base quality is available; no much larger clone lies one base away.

Libraries were constructed by PCR. The reads were generated on an Illumina HiSeq 2000. In TCRdb, the public reads were trimmed at Q25 with fastp and aligned with MiXCR, with productive beta chains retained. CDR3 protein duplicates are merged, each entry listing the most common genes and DNA. This sample has about 12,000 distinct CDR3 sequences in its table, and about 57% of those were observed once. The ten largest clones capture about 32% of the sample. The source of this sequence is a female donor with esophageal squamous cell carcinoma. Here the chain combines TRBV6-1 and TRBJ2-2; 6 matching bases give a weak D call of TRBD1. The sequencing sample was made of esophageal tumor tissue. The CDR3 region has the sequence CASPTGFNTGELFF. DNA sequence: TGTGCCAGTCCGACAGGATTCAACACCGGGGAGCTGTTTTTT.